The source of this T cell receptor (beta chain) is a study of shared clonotypes between healthy human individuals. Study at large: For every donor, three CD4 naive, three CD4 memory, two CD8 naive and one CD8 memory plates were used.

On this clone: No antigen is known for it.

Germline lookup yields CDR1 ENHRY and CDR2 SYGVKD. Trimming shortened V by 3 bases and J by 5 bases, and 7 bases separated the two germline ends. CDR3 length: 13 amino acids. General study results and limits: All-four-donor shared clonotypes had higher generation probabilities than non-shared clonotypes did. Limited genetic and exposure-history diversity came from having few donors. Rarefaction curves obtained for sorted subsets showed sequencing incomplete despite large depth.

Using immunoSEQ multiplex PCR, the repertoire was profiled, and TCRdb retains in-frame clones only, with some absent. The table shows about 2 million clones, with 95% occurring only once. The sequence derives from a man aged 18 to 35 in good health. What was sequenced was naive CD4+ T cells sorted from blood. Subset: CD45RA+ positively selected. The chain recombines TRBV10-3 with TRBJ1-4; D is perhaps TRBD1 (5 bases). This chain's CDR3 is CAISEGDNEKLFF. For the CDR3, the DNA is TGTGCCATCAGTGAAGGGGACAATGAAAAACTGTTTTTT.